The following is a T cell receptor (beta chain) sequence with its context. This sample was taken from a study of blood T cell repertoires in COVID-19. Across the study: Material from acute and convalescent COVID-19 was sourced from the United States, Italy and Spain. The analysed material was cDNA or gDNA that came from T cells, B-cell-depleted T cells, or PBMCs.

Data came from immunoSEQ multiplex PCR; TCRdb stores just in-frame clones and leaves some out. The data show fewer than 25,000 clones, 91% seen once. Germline assignment: CDR1 LGHDT and CDR2 YNNKEL (reference sequence). The CDR3 contains 14 residues. Trimming pared 5 bases from V and 1 base from J, leaving 11 bases between. The chain recombines TRBV3-1 (or the pseudogene TRBV3-2) with TRBJ1-2; the D is unclear. Sequences were obtained from peripheral blood. The TCR sequence derives from a human donor in a cohort sampled during active COVID-19. Here the CDR3 DNA reads TGTGCCAGCAGCTACAGTAGGTTTAACTATGGCTACACCTTC. As protein: CASSYSRFNYGYTF.